These T cell receptor beta chains were read from a single sample in a study of T cell repertoires in cytomegalovirus infection. MiXCR, applied by TCRdb to the reads, yields one record per CDR3 protein. The profile shows roughly 500,000 distinct CDR3 sequences, 30% to 40% of them singletons. These TCRs are of unknown antigen specificity. The sequencing used cultured PBMCs, collected from culture after CMV antigen stimulation. Source of these receptors: a human donor in good health (CMV status not recorded). Some clones in this sample may be carry-over from other donors' samples. CDR3s include the opening cysteine and the closing phenylalanine or tryptophan. The D gene is left open where the match is weak. For some rows the clone size is stated as once, few or many, or as a class when expanded; others skip it.

d_gene: -; j_gene: TRBJ2-5; v_gene: TRBV20-1; abundance: once; CDR3nt: TGCAGTGTATCGCTACAGCCCCAAGAGACCCAGTACTTC; CDR3aa: CSVSLQPQETQYF
d_gene: -; j_gene: TRBJ2-4; v_gene: TRBV7-2; abundance: -; CDR3nt: TGTGCCAGCAGCCCCTCCGAGCGCGGGAACATTCAGTACTTC; CDR3aa: CASSPSERGNIQYF
d_gene: -; j_gene: TRBJ1-1; v_gene: TRBV25-1; abundance: -; CDR3nt: TGTGCCACCAGGGGAACTGAAGCTTTCTTT; CDR3aa: CATRGTEAFF
d_gene: -; j_gene: TRBJ1-1; v_gene: TRBV27; abundance: -; CDR3nt: TGTGCCAGCAGTTTATTAGCAGGGTCAAGGAACACTGAAGCTTTCTTT; CDR3aa: CASSLLAGSRNTEAFF
d_gene: -; j_gene: TRBJ2-5; v_gene: TRBV7-2; abundance: few; CDR3nt: TGTGCCAGCAGCTTACAATGGGCCAAGCAAGAGACCCAGTACTTC; CDR3aa: CASSLQWAKQETQYF
d_gene: TRBD2; j_gene: TRBJ2-1; v_gene: TRBV5-1; abundance: few; CDR3nt: TGCGCCAGCAGCTACACTAGCGGGAGGGCCTTTAATGAGCAGTTCTTC; CDR3aa: CASSYTSGRAFNEQFF
d_gene: -; j_gene: TRBJ2-1; v_gene: TRBV6-8; abundance: few; CDR3nt: TGTGCCAGCGAGGGCCTATACAATGAGCAGTTCTTC; CDR3aa: CASEGLYNEQFF
d_gene: -; j_gene: TRBJ1-1; v_gene: TRBV7-9; abundance: -; CDR3nt: TGTGCCAGCGACCATGGTACCGGGAACACTGAAGCTTTCTTT; CDR3aa: CASDHGTGNTEAFF
d_gene: TRBD2; j_gene: TRBJ2-1; v_gene: TRBV29-1; abundance: -; CDR3nt: TGCAGCGCCGATGCGAGCGGGAGTTACTACAATGAGCAGTTCTTC; CDR3aa: CSADASGSYYNEQFF
d_gene: -; j_gene: TRBJ1-4; v_gene: TRBV4-1; abundance: few; CDR3nt: TGCGCCAGCAGCCAACGCCCAGCAACTAATGAAAAACTGTTTTTT; CDR3aa: CASSQRPATNEKLFF
d_gene: -; j_gene: TRBJ1-1; v_gene: TRBV6-2/TRBV6-3; abundance: -; CDR3nt: TGTGCCAGCAGTTATACCGCATGGAACACTGAAGCTTTCTTT; CDR3aa: CASSYTAWNTEAFF
d_gene: -; j_gene: TRBJ1-5; v_gene: TRBV27; abundance: -; CDR3nt: TGTGCCAGCCGGGCAGTCGGCAATCAGCCCCAGCATTTT; CDR3aa: CASRAVGNQPQHF
d_gene: TRBD1; j_gene: TRBJ2-1; v_gene: TRBV7-2; abundance: -; CDR3nt: TGTGCCAGCAGCCAGACAGGGGGCGCGATCGGTGAGCAGTTCTTC; CDR3aa: CASSQTGGAIGEQFF
d_gene: TRBD2; j_gene: TRBJ2-7; v_gene: TRBV7-2; abundance: few; CDR3nt: TGTGCCAGCAGCCCAGCGTGGCGGGAGGCCGAGCAGTACTTC; CDR3aa: CASSPAWREAEQYF
d_gene: -; j_gene: TRBJ1-2; v_gene: TRBV7-2; abundance: many; CDR3nt: TGTGCCAGCAGCCCTCGGCGGGGTGGCTACACCTTC; CDR3aa: CASSPRRGGYTF
d_gene: -; j_gene: TRBJ2-5; v_gene: TRBV7-2; abundance: -; CDR3nt: TGTGCCAACAGCCGGGACCCACGCGGGACCCAGTACTTC; CDR3aa: CANSRDPRGTQYF
d_gene: -; j_gene: TRBJ1-1; v_gene: TRBV11-1; abundance: -; CDR3nt: TGTGCCAGCAGCTTATGGGAGAGCACTGAAGCTTTCTTT; CDR3aa: CASSLWESTEAFF
d_gene: -; j_gene: TRBJ1-1; v_gene: TRBV20-1; abundance: -; CDR3nt: TGCAGTGCTGAGGGCTCTATCTTTGAAGCTTTCTTT; CDR3aa: CSAEGSIFEAFF
d_gene: -; j_gene: TRBJ1-1; v_gene: TRBV28; abundance: -; CDR3nt: TGTGCCAGCAGTTTGCTAACAGGATATCATGAAGCTTTCTTT; CDR3aa: CASSLLTGYHEAFF
d_gene: TRBD2; j_gene: TRBJ2-7; v_gene: TRBV7-9; abundance: -; CDR3nt: TGTGCCAGCAGCCGGGAGGCCTACGAGCAGTACTTC; CDR3aa: CASSREAYEQYF
d_gene: TRBD2; j_gene: TRBJ2-5; v_gene: TRBV6-2/TRBV6-3; abundance: few; CDR3nt: TGTGCCAGCACCCTAGCGGGAGGGAGACAAGAGACCCAGTACTTC; CDR3aa: CASTLAGGRQETQYF
d_gene: -; j_gene: TRBJ2-5; v_gene: TRBV29-1; abundance: few; CDR3nt: TGCAGCACTCTCCGGGGGGGACAGCAAGAGACCCAGTACTTC; CDR3aa: CSTLRGGQQETQYF
d_gene: -; j_gene: TRBJ2-4; v_gene: TRBV4-3; abundance: -; CDR3nt: TGCGCCAGCAGCCAAGATAACCTGAGCATTCAGTACTTC; CDR3aa: CASSQDNLSIQYF
d_gene: -; j_gene: TRBJ1-1; v_gene: TRBV28; abundance: -; CDR3nt: TGTGCCAGCAGTACCCCCGCGGGGGGTTTAGCTGAAGCTTTCTTT; CDR3aa: CASSTPAGGLAEAFF
d_gene: TRBD2; j_gene: TRBJ2-3; v_gene: TRBV7-6; abundance: -; CDR3nt: TGTGCCAGCGGGGGGACTAGCGGGAGTTCAGATACGCAGTATTTT; CDR3aa: CASGGTSGSSDTQYF
d_gene: -; j_gene: TRBJ2-2; v_gene: TRBV12-3/TRBV12-4; abundance: -; CDR3nt: TGTGCCAGCAGTTTGGGCCGCGGCGGGGAGCTGTTTTTT; CDR3aa: CASSLGRGGELFF
d_gene: -; j_gene: TRBJ2-5; v_gene: TRBV2; abundance: -; CDR3nt: TGTGCCAGCAGTGAAGGTGGAGGCTTCGGCGAGACCCAGTACTTC; CDR3aa: CASSEGGGFGETQYF
d_gene: -; j_gene: TRBJ2-2; v_gene: TRBV11-2; abundance: -; CDR3nt: TGTGCCAGCAGCCATCGACCCCACCGTGGGGAGCTGTTTTTT; CDR3aa: CASSHRPHRGELFF
d_gene: TRBD1; j_gene: TRBJ1-2; v_gene: TRBV6-8; abundance: few; CDR3nt: TGTGCCAGCAGGCCGACCGGGACAGGGGGGTATGGCTACACCTTC; CDR3aa: CASRPTGTGGYGYTF
d_gene: TRBD2; j_gene: TRBJ2-3; v_gene: TRBV9; abundance: -; CDR3nt: TGTGCCAGCAGCGTGGACCCGATTGGGAGCGGGAGTTTACATACGCAGTATTTT; CDR3aa: CASSVDPIGSGSLHTQYF
d_gene: -; j_gene: TRBJ2-1; v_gene: TRBV28; abundance: few; CDR3nt: TGTGCCAGCAGTTTAATCAGGGGCCCCAATGAGCAGTTCTTC; CDR3aa: CASSLIRGPNEQFF
d_gene: TRBD2; j_gene: TRBJ2-3; v_gene: TRBV25-1; abundance: -; CDR3nt: TGTGCCAGCAGTCGGACTAGTCGGGCAGATACGCAGTATTTT; CDR3aa: CASSRTSRADTQYF
d_gene: -; j_gene: TRBJ1-2; v_gene: TRBV20-1; abundance: -; CDR3nt: TGCAGTGCTAGGGACTTCAACTATGGCTACACCTTC; CDR3aa: CSARDFNYGYTF
d_gene: -; j_gene: TRBJ2-7; v_gene: TRBV7-9; abundance: once; CDR3nt: TGTGCCAGCAGCTTACCTGACGGATCCTACGAGCAGTACTTC; CDR3aa: CASSLPDGSYEQYF
d_gene: -; j_gene: TRBJ2-2; v_gene: TRBV3-1; abundance: -; CDR3nt: TGTGCCAGCAGCCTATCCTCGGGACCTTCGGTCGGGGAGCTGTTTTTT; CDR3aa: CASSLSSGPSVGELFF
d_gene: TRBD1; j_gene: TRBJ2-1; v_gene: TRBV5-1; abundance: -; CDR3nt: TGCGCCAGCAGCTCGACAGGGAACGATTACAATGAGCAGTTCTTC; CDR3aa: CASSSTGNDYNEQFF
d_gene: TRBD1; j_gene: TRBJ1-2; v_gene: TRBV5-6; abundance: once; CDR3nt: TGTGCCAGCAGCTTGGATTCAGGGGGCGCTAACTATGGCTACACCTTC; CDR3aa: CASSLDSGGANYGYTF
d_gene: -; j_gene: TRBJ2-3; v_gene: TRBV2; abundance: -; CDR3nt: TGTGCCAGCAGCCGACCGGCCCAGGGGCGGGGGCGAACAGATACGCAGTATTTT; CDR3aa: CASSRPAQGRGRTDTQYF
d_gene: TRBD2; j_gene: TRBJ2-7; v_gene: TRBV6-5; abundance: few; CDR3nt: TGTGCCAGCAGTTTCGAAACCGGGACTAGCGACCCCTACGAGCAGTACTTC; CDR3aa: CASSFETGTSDPYEQYF
d_gene: TRBD2; j_gene: TRBJ2-1; v_gene: TRBV29-1; abundance: few; CDR3nt: TGCAGCGCTCAAAAACCCGGACTAGCGGGAAGGTCTTACAATGAGCAGTTCTTC; CDR3aa: CSAQKPGLAGRSYNEQFF
d_gene: -; j_gene: TRBJ1-3; v_gene: TRBV19; abundance: -; CDR3nt: TGTGCCAGTAGTATGGCACAGACTGGAAACACCATATATTTT; CDR3aa: CASSMAQTGNTIYF
d_gene: TRBD2; j_gene: TRBJ2-1; v_gene: TRBV7-9; abundance: -; CDR3nt: TGTGCCAGCAGCTTAGGGGGACTAGCGGGAGTCAACAATGAGCAGTTCTTC; CDR3aa: CASSLGGLAGVNNEQFF
d_gene: -; j_gene: TRBJ1-3; v_gene: TRBV7-2; abundance: many; CDR3nt: TGTGCCAGCAGCAAGGGACCTTCCAGCTCTGGAAACACCATATATTTT; CDR3aa: CASSKGPSSSGNTIYF
d_gene: -; j_gene: TRBJ1-4; v_gene: TRBV6-5; abundance: few; CDR3nt: TGTGCCAGCCGGGGGCTTAATGAAAAACTGTTTTTT; CDR3aa: CASRGLNEKLFF
d_gene: -; j_gene: TRBJ2-5; v_gene: TRBV7-2; abundance: few; CDR3nt: TGTGCCAGCAGCTTAGTCTTCGGCAGGGGAGAGACCCAGTACTTC; CDR3aa: CASSLVFGRGETQYF
d_gene: TRBD2; j_gene: TRBJ2-2; v_gene: TRBV24-1; abundance: few; CDR3nt: TGTGCCACCAGTGATGTATGGGCTAGCGGGAGAACCGGGGAGCTGTTTTTT; CDR3aa: CATSDVWASGRTGELFF
d_gene: -; j_gene: TRBJ1-2; v_gene: TRBV7-9; abundance: few; CDR3nt: TGTGCCAGCAGCCGTAGCTTGGGGGGCGGCTACACCTTC; CDR3aa: CASSRSLGGGYTF
d_gene: -; j_gene: TRBJ2-5; v_gene: TRBV2; abundance: -; CDR3nt: TGTGCCAGCAGTGAAGGGCGGGGTTCTGGAGAGACCCAGTACTTC; CDR3aa: CASSEGRGSGETQYF
d_gene: -; j_gene: TRBJ1-1; v_gene: TRBV18; abundance: -; CDR3nt: TGTGCCAGCTCACCACCGTCCCGTGTCACTGAAGCTTTCTTT; CDR3aa: CASSPPSRVTEAFF
d_gene: -; j_gene: TRBJ2-3; v_gene: TRBV11-2; abundance: many; CDR3nt: TGTGCCAGCAGCTTCGCGGGGATGACAGATACGCAGTATTTT; CDR3aa: CASSFAGMTDTQYF
d_gene: -; j_gene: TRBJ2-3; v_gene: TRBV20-1; abundance: -; CDR3nt: TGCAGTGCGAAGTGGGGCATCACAGATACGCAGTATTTT; CDR3aa: CSAKWGITDTQYF
d_gene: TRBD2; j_gene: TRBJ2-1; v_gene: TRBV19; abundance: few; CDR3nt: TGTGCCAGTAGTATGGGATTGGGGGGGAATGAGCAGTTCTTC; CDR3aa: CASSMGLGGNEQFF
d_gene: TRBD2; j_gene: TRBJ2-1; v_gene: TRBV7-2; abundance: -; CDR3nt: TGTGCCAGCAGCCCTACTAGCGGGAGGCACAATGAGCAGTTCTTC; CDR3aa: CASSPTSGRHNEQFF
d_gene: -; j_gene: TRBJ2-2; v_gene: TRBV29-1; abundance: -; CDR3nt: TGCAGCGTTACAGTGGGTTGGGACACCGGGGAGCTGTTTTTT; CDR3aa: CSVTVGWDTGELFF
d_gene: -; j_gene: TRBJ2-1; v_gene: TRBV7-6; abundance: -; CDR3nt: TGTGCCAGCAGCTTACTTTCGGGGTCCTTTCGCAATGAGCAGTTCTTC; CDR3aa: CASSLLSGSFRNEQFF